These T cell receptor beta chains were read from a single sample in a study of T cells in Graves' hyperthyroidism and ophthalmopathy. One entry per CDR3 protein results from TCRdb running MiXCR on the multiplex PCR reads. The data contain some 760,000 distinct CDR3 sequences, approximately 15% of them singletons. Material: blood. Every receptor here comes from a woman aged 18 to 35 with Graves' hyperthyroidism. The CDR3 runs from the conserved cysteine through the conserved F or W. A D gene is named only where the DNA matches it firmly. Clone size is stated in some rows and not others, as once, few, many or a class when expanded.

d_gene: TRBD1
v_gene: TRBV30
abundance: many
j_gene: TRBJ1-4
CDR3aa: CARRGQGNEKLFF
CDR3nt: TGTGCCCGGCGAGGACAGGGAAATGAAAAACTGTTTTTT

d_gene: TRBD2
v_gene: TRBV29-1
abundance: NA
j_gene: TRBJ2-1
CDR3aa: CSWIRLAGGDEQFF
CDR3nt: TGCAGCTGGATCCGACTAGCGGGAGGGGATGAGCAGTTCTTC

d_gene: NA
v_gene: TRBV7-9
abundance: many
j_gene: TRBJ2-7
CDR3aa: CASSLEGREYYEQYF
CDR3nt: TGTGCCAGCAGCTTAGAGGGCAGGGAATACTACGAGCAGTACTTC

d_gene: NA
v_gene: TRBV7-9
abundance: NA
j_gene: TRBJ1-2
CDR3aa: CASSLVSNYGYTF
CDR3nt: TGTGCCAGCAGCTTAGTCTCTAACTATGGCTACACCTTC

d_gene: TRBD2
v_gene: TRBV5-6
abundance: many
j_gene: TRBJ2-1
CDR3aa: CASSLWTSGSHQFF
CDR3nt: TGTGCCAGCAGCCTATGGACTAGCGGGAGCCATCAGTTCTTC

d_gene: TRBD1
v_gene: TRBV4-1
abundance: NA
j_gene: TRBJ2-1
CDR3aa: CASSRTGLGAYNEQFF
CDR3nt: TGCGCCAGCAGCCGGACAGGGTTGGGGGCCTACAATGAGCAGTTCTTC

d_gene: NA
v_gene: TRBV12-3/TRBV12-4
abundance: many
j_gene: TRBJ1-3
CDR3aa: CASRPGQNSGNTIYF
CDR3nt: TGTGCCAGCAGACCCGGACAGAACTCTGGAAACACCATATATTTT

d_gene: NA
v_gene: TRBV5-1
abundance: NA
j_gene: TRBJ2-1
CDR3aa: CASSLLSLGNEQFF
CDR3nt: TGCGCCAGCAGCTTGCTTAGCTTGGGCAATGAGCAGTTCTTC

d_gene: NA
v_gene: TRBV12-3/TRBV12-4
abundance: many
j_gene: TRBJ1-6
CDR3aa: CASSLQGSNNSPLHF
CDR3nt: TGTGCCAGCAGTTTACAGGGTTCCAATAATTCACCCCTCCACTTT

d_gene: NA
v_gene: TRBV28
abundance: many
j_gene: TRBJ1-5
CDR3aa: CASSSPPGFPSNQPQHF
CDR3nt: TGTGCCAGCAGTTCCCCCCCCGGTTTCCCCAGCAATCAGCCCCAGCATTTT

d_gene: NA
v_gene: TRBV20-1
abundance: few
j_gene: TRBJ2-3
CDR3aa: CSARPSGRGSTDTQYF
CDR3nt: TGCAGTGCTAGACCCTCAGGCAGGGGAAGCACAGATACGCAGTATTTT

d_gene: NA
v_gene: TRBV4-1
abundance: few
j_gene: TRBJ1-2
CDR3aa: CASSRPSGADGYTF
CDR3nt: TGCGCCAGCAGCCGACCTTCAGGGGCTGATGGCTACACCTTC

d_gene: NA
v_gene: TRBV11-2
abundance: NA
j_gene: TRBJ2-7
CDR3aa: CAIGTPYEQYF
CDR3nt: TGTGCCATCGGGACTCCCTACGAGCAGTACTTC

d_gene: NA
v_gene: TRBV3-1
abundance: NA
j_gene: TRBJ1-4
CDR3aa: CASSQGRGMDEKLFF
CDR3nt: TGTGCCAGCAGCCAAGGCCGAGGAATGGATGAAAAACTGTTTTTT

d_gene: NA
v_gene: TRBV28
abundance: few
j_gene: TRBJ2-3
CDR3aa: CASSPLSLGTQYF
CDR3nt: TGTGCCAGCAGTCCACTTTCCCTAGGAACGCAGTATTTT

d_gene: NA
v_gene: TRBV13
abundance: few
j_gene: TRBJ1-6
CDR3aa: CASSFRLYDSPLHF
CDR3nt: TGTGCCAGCAGCTTTAGACTGTACGATTCACCCCTCCACTTT

d_gene: NA
v_gene: TRBV20-1
abundance: many
j_gene: TRBJ1-3
CDR3aa: CSASGGPGNTIYF
CDR3nt: TGCAGTGCTAGTGGGGGGCCTGGAAACACCATATATTTT

d_gene: NA
v_gene: TRBV7-3
abundance: NA
j_gene: TRBJ2-2
CDR3aa: CASSPLGANTGELSF
CDR3nt: TGTGCCAGCAGCCCCCTGGGCGCAAACACCGGGGAGCTGTCTTTT

d_gene: TRBD2
v_gene: TRBV6-1
abundance: few
j_gene: TRBJ2-3
CDR3aa: CASRSGLAGTDTQYF
CDR3nt: TGTGCCAGCAGATCGGGACTAGCGGGCACAGATACGCAGTATTTT

d_gene: NA
v_gene: TRBV20-1
abundance: few
j_gene: TRBJ2-7
CDR3aa: CSARVEGLGYEQYF
CDR3nt: TGCAGTGCTAGAGTGGAGGGACTGGGTTACGAGCAGTACTTC

d_gene: TRBD2
v_gene: TRBV11-2
abundance: many
j_gene: TRBJ2-1
CDR3aa: CASSPWTSSGNEQFF
CDR3nt: TGTGCCAGCAGCCCCTGGACTAGCAGCGGCAATGAGCAGTTCTTC

d_gene: TRBD1
v_gene: TRBV7-2
abundance: NA
j_gene: TRBJ2-7
CDR3aa: CASSYGDRSHEQYF
CDR3nt: TGTGCCAGCAGTTACGGGGACAGGTCACACGAGCAGTACTTC

d_gene: NA
v_gene: TRBV7-9
abundance: many
j_gene: TRBJ1-5
CDR3aa: CASLEAFFSNQPQHF
CDR3nt: TGTGCCAGCCTTGAGGCGTTTTTTAGCAATCAGCCCCAGCATTTT

d_gene: TRBD2
v_gene: TRBV12-3/TRBV12-4
abundance: few
j_gene: TRBJ2-1
CDR3aa: CASSLAGSGKQFF
CDR3nt: TGTGCCAGCAGTTTGGCCGGGAGCGGGAAGCAGTTCTTC

d_gene: NA
v_gene: TRBV11-2
abundance: NA
j_gene: TRBJ1-4
CDR3aa: CASSPTSLGGSNEKLFF
CDR3nt: TGTGCCAGCAGCCCCACATCCCTTGGCGGGTCTAATGAAAAACTGTTTTTT

d_gene: NA
v_gene: TRBV30
abundance: many
j_gene: TRBJ2-3
CDR3aa: CAWRASDTQYF
CDR3nt: TGTGCCTGGAGGGCCTCCGATACGCAGTATTTT

d_gene: NA
v_gene: TRBV7-8
abundance: many
j_gene: TRBJ1-5
CDR3aa: CASSPNAGQGQPQHF
CDR3nt: TGTGCCAGCAGCCCGAATGCAGGGCAGGGTCAGCCCCAGCATTTT

d_gene: TRBD2
v_gene: TRBV4-3
abundance: NA
j_gene: TRBJ2-7
CDR3aa: CASSQGDPAGLYEQYF
CDR3nt: TGCGCCAGCAGCCAAGGAGATCCAGCGGGGCTCTACGAGCAGTACTTC

d_gene: TRBD1
v_gene: TRBV4-1
abundance: many
j_gene: TRBJ2-1
CDR3aa: CASSQIGQGYNEQFF
CDR3nt: TGCGCCAGCAGCCAGATTGGACAGGGCTACAATGAGCAGTTCTTC

d_gene: TRBD1
v_gene: TRBV20-1
abundance: NA
j_gene: TRBJ2-5
CDR3aa: CSAAVTGTAETQYF
CDR3nt: TGCAGTGCGGCGGTGACAGGGACCGCAGAGACCCAGTACTTC

d_gene: NA
v_gene: TRBV4-2
abundance: few
j_gene: TRBJ2-5
CDR3aa: CASSQTLSRGETQYF
CDR3nt: TGTGCCAGCAGCCAGACCCTTTCCCGGGGGGAGACCCAGTACTTC

d_gene: NA
v_gene: TRBV6-5
abundance: NA
j_gene: TRBJ2-4
CDR3aa: CASSSEGNRARNIQYF
CDR3nt: TGTGCCAGCAGTTCTGAGGGAAACCGAGCCAGAAACATTCAGTACTTC

d_gene: TRBD1
v_gene: TRBV20-1
abundance: many
j_gene: TRBJ2-3
CDR3aa: CRAGTGTDTQYF
CDR3nt: TGCAGAGCCGGGACAGGAACAGATACGCAGTATTTT

d_gene: NA
v_gene: TRBV10-1
abundance: once
j_gene: TRBJ2-5
CDR3aa: CASSEFRGTRETQYF
CDR3nt: TGCGCCAGCAGTGAGTTCCGAGGGACTCGAGAGACCCAGTACTTC

d_gene: TRBD2
v_gene: TRBV7-2
abundance: NA
j_gene: TRBJ2-7
CDR3aa: CASSLGGRALEQYF
CDR3nt: TGTGCCAGCAGCTTAGGCGGGAGGGCTTTGGAGCAGTACTTC

d_gene: NA
v_gene: TRBV15
abundance: NA
j_gene: TRBJ1-2
CDR3aa: CATSRDVGFRGYTF
CDR3nt: TGTGCCACCAGCAGAGATGTGGGATTTCGAGGCTACACCTTC

d_gene: NA
v_gene: TRBV2
abundance: many
j_gene: TRBJ2-3
CDR3aa: CASSASAWEGLQGDTQYF
CDR3nt: TGTGCCAGCAGCGCCAGTGCGTGGGAGGGCCTACAGGGAGATACGCAGTATTTT

d_gene: NA
v_gene: TRBV30
abundance: NA
j_gene: TRBJ2-2
CDR3aa: CAWSKGVTGELFF
CDR3nt: TGTGCCTGGAGTAAAGGGGTTACCGGGGAGCTGTTTTTT

d_gene: NA
v_gene: TRBV28
abundance: many
j_gene: TRBJ2-7
CDR3aa: CASSSGEQYF
CDR3nt: TGTGCCAGCAGTTCTGGGGAGCAGTACTTC

d_gene: NA
v_gene: TRBV19
abundance: NA
j_gene: TRBJ1-5
CDR3aa: CASSLSANSNQPQHF
CDR3nt: TGTGCCAGTAGTCTGTCTGCTAATAGCAATCAGCCCCAGCATTTT

d_gene: NA
v_gene: TRBV7-9
abundance: many
j_gene: TRBJ1-5
CDR3aa: CASSLQNSNQPQHF
CDR3nt: TGTGCCAGCAGCTTACAGAATAGCAATCAGCCCCAGCATTTT

d_gene: NA
v_gene: TRBV29-1
abundance: NA
j_gene: TRBJ2-1
CDR3aa: CSVEPPFQPGPDLYNEQFF
CDR3nt: TGCAGCGTTGAACCCCCGTTTCAACCCGGCCCAGACCTCTACAATGAGCAGTTCTTC

d_gene: NA
v_gene: TRBV28
abundance: many
j_gene: TRBJ1-5
CDR3aa: CASISDWPGEPQHF
CDR3nt: TGTGCCAGCATCTCGGATTGGCCGGGGGAGCCCCAGCATTTT

d_gene: NA
v_gene: TRBV20-1
abundance: NA
j_gene: TRBJ2-1
CDR3aa: CSAITLALSYNEQFF
CDR3nt: TGCAGTGCGATTACACTCGCCCTGTCCTACAATGAGCAGTTCTTC

d_gene: TRBD1
v_gene: TRBV28
abundance: many
j_gene: TRBJ2-5
CDR3aa: CASSFPPYRGQETQYF
CDR3nt: TGTGCCAGCAGTTTCCCACCCTACAGGGGCCAAGAGACCCAGTACTTC

d_gene: NA
v_gene: TRBV28
abundance: few
j_gene: TRBJ2-5
CDR3aa: CASSPRGERETQYF
CDR3nt: TGTGCCAGCAGTCCGAGAGGGGAGCGAGAGACCCAGTACTTC

d_gene: TRBD2
v_gene: TRBV28
abundance: many
j_gene: TRBJ2-3
CDR3aa: CASSFSLTSGRADTQYF
CDR3nt: TGTGCCAGCAGTTTTTCGCTTACTAGCGGGAGGGCAGATACGCAGTATTTT

d_gene: NA
v_gene: TRBV19
abundance: few
j_gene: TRBJ2-1
CDR3aa: CASRMAATNTYNEQFF
CDR3nt: TGTGCCAGTAGGATGGCAGCGACCAATACCTACAATGAGCAGTTCTTC

d_gene: TRBD1
v_gene: TRBV5-6
abundance: many
j_gene: TRBJ2-5
CDR3aa: CASSYPGQGQETQYF
CDR3nt: TGTGCCAGCAGCTACCCGGGACAGGGGCAAGAGACCCAGTACTTC

d_gene: NA
v_gene: TRBV7-8
abundance: NA
j_gene: TRBJ2-2
CDR3aa: CASTRWGEGELFF
CDR3nt: TGTGCCAGCACCCGATGGGGTGAGGGGGAGCTGTTTTTT

d_gene: TRBD1
v_gene: TRBV7-9
abundance: few
j_gene: TRBJ1-1
CDR3aa: CASSLMGQLNTEAFF
CDR3nt: TGTGCCAGCAGCCTCATGGGACAGCTGAACACTGAAGCTTTCTTT

d_gene: NA
v_gene: TRBV28
abundance: many
j_gene: TRBJ1-6
CDR3aa: CASSLRQGGNSPLHF
CDR3nt: TGTGCCAGCAGTTTAAGGCAGGGAGGCAATTCACCCCTCCACTTT

d_gene: NA
v_gene: TRBV28
abundance: many
j_gene: TRBJ1-5
CDR3aa: CASSFRGVQPQHF
CDR3nt: TGTGCCAGCAGTTTTCGAGGAGTACAGCCCCAGCATTTT

d_gene: NA
v_gene: TRBV30
abundance: few
j_gene: TRBJ2-1
CDR3aa: CAWSVQLEQFF
CDR3nt: TGTGCCTGGAGTGTACAGCTTGAGCAGTTCTTC

d_gene: NA
v_gene: TRBV27
abundance: many
j_gene: TRBJ1-1
CDR3aa: CASSLSGPGYTEAFF
CDR3nt: TGTGCCAGCAGTTTATCGGGGCCAGGTTACACTGAAGCTTTCTTT

d_gene: TRBD2
v_gene: TRBV27
abundance: many
j_gene: TRBJ2-1
CDR3aa: CASGIGNEQFF
CDR3nt: TGTGCTAGCGGGATCGGAAATGAGCAGTTCTTC

d_gene: TRBD2
v_gene: TRBV20-1
abundance: few
j_gene: TRBJ2-5
CDR3aa: CSAILAGAPGETQYF
CDR3nt: TGCAGTGCCATACTAGCGGGAGCCCCGGGGGAGACCCAGTACTTC

d_gene: NA
v_gene: TRBV7-9
abundance: many
j_gene: TRBJ2-3
CDR3aa: CASSLTRVQRDTQYF
CDR3nt: TGTGCCAGCAGCTTGACCCGGGTACAACGGGATACGCAGTATTTT

d_gene: NA
v_gene: TRBV12-3/TRBV12-4
abundance: many
j_gene: TRBJ1-2
CDR3aa: CASSFSDSYGYTF
CDR3nt: TGTGCCAGCAGTTTTTCGGATTCCTATGGCTACACCTTC

d_gene: NA
v_gene: TRBV20-1
abundance: few
j_gene: TRBJ2-7
CDR3aa: CSARDSASALTWGSYEQYF
CDR3nt: TGCAGTGCTAGAGATTCGGCTAGCGCCCTAACCTGGGGCTCCTACGAGCAGTACTTC